This T cell receptor (beta chain) was profiled in a study of T cells in Graves' hyperthyroidism and ophthalmopathy. PBMCs were derived from around 10 ml fresh peripheral blood. The J segment lost 4 bases and the V segment lost 5 bases, leaving 7 bases of the junction unmatched. The CDR3 sequence is 14 residues long. Looked up from germline, CDR1 is MNHEY and CDR2 is SMNVEV (reference sequence). Researchers amplified the TCR beta CDR3 regions from RNA transcripts. First-round RT-PCR targeting the TCR CDR3 was performed with the HTBI primer set. TCRdb recomputed calls from the multiplex PCR reads with MiXCR, one row per CDR3 protein. Of 350,000 to 400,000 distinct CDR3 sequences in the sample, about 20% were seen once. General study results and limits: Most expanded thyroid clonotypes above 0.001 also appeared in blood. A model of 13 V-J pairs discriminated ophthalmopathy from stable hyperthyroidism. Ophthalmopathy was predicted by the model a median of approximately 6 months ahead of onset.

As to this clonotype: The antigen remains unidentified.

The gene calls are TRBV27 and TRBJ1-2, with TRBD1 identical over 7 bases. Sequenced: blood. This receptor was obtained from a woman aged 18-29 years with Graves' hyperthyroidism. The CDR3 here is CASSAGQALYGYTF. The DNA for the CDR3 is TGTGCCAGCAGTGCTGGACAGGCCCTCTATGGCTACACCTTC.